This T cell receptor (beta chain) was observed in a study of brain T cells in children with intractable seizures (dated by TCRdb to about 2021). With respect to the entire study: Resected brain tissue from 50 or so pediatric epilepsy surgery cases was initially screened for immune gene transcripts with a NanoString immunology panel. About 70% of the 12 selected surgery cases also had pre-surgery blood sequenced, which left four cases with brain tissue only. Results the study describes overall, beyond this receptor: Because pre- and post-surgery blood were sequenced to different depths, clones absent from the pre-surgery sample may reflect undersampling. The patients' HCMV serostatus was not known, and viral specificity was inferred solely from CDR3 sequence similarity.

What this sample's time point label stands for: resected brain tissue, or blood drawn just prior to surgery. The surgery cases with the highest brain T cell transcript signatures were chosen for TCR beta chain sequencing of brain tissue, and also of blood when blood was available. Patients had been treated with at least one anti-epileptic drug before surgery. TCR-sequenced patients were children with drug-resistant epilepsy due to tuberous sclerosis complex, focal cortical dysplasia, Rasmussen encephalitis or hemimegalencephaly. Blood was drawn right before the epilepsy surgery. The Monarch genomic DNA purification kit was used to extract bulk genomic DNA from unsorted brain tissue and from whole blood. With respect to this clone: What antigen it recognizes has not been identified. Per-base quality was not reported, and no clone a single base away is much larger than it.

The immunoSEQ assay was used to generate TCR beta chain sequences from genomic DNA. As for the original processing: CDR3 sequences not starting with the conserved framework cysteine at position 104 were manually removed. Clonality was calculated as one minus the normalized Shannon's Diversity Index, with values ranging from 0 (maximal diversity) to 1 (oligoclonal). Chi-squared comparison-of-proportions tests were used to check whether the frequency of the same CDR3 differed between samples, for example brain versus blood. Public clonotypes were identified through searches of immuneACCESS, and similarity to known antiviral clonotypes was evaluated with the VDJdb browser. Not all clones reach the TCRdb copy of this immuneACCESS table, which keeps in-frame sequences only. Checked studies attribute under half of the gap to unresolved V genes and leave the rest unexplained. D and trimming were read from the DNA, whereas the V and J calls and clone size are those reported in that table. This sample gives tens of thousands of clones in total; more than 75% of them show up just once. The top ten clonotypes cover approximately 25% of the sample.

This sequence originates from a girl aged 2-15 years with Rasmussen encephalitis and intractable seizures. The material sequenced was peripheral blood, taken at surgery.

The CDR3 protein is CARSEDRGEGNEQFF. The bases read TGTGCCAGAAGCGAAGACAGGGGGGAGGGCAATGAGCAGTTCTTC. The rearrangement joined TRBV5-3 to TRBJ2-1, and 9 bases in between align with TRBD1. TRBV5-3 is an open reading frame, and its role is uncertain. The cysteine opens and the phenylalanine closes a CDR3 of 15 amino acids. Only the CDR3 portion is preserved as DNA: 45 bases, with reading frame beginning at the first base. Compared with germline, V lacks 4 bases and J lacks 6 bases; bases without a gene match: 8.